Shown below are 15 T cell receptor beta chains from a single sample sequenced in a study of blood T cell repertoires in COVID-19. Sequencing was performed with immunoSEQ multiplex PCR; in TCRdb, only in-frame clones are kept and a portion is missing. Counted here are under 300,000 clones, roughly nine tenths occurring once; the ten biggest clones make up less than 8%. The sequencing input was peripheral blood. These receptors were obtained from a man aged 55-75 years with acute or convalescent COVID-19.

The chain couples TRBV19 to TRBJ2-7; D is unresolved. V gave up 3 bases and J gave up 6 bases, with 6 bases separating them. CDR3 length: 11 amino acids. Germline CDR1 and CDR2: LNHDA and SQIVND (reference sequence). The CDR3 is CASSIAGEQYF. In nucleotides, the CDR3 is TGTGCCAGTAGTATCGCAGGCGAGCAGTACTTC.

This rearrangement joins TRBV18 to TRBJ1-1; 8 bases map to TRBD1. The CDR3 covers 16 residues. V dropped 5 bases and J dropped 3; count of bases not matched to a gene: 11. Germline V gene lookup returns CDR1 KGHSH and CDR2 LQKENI. The CDR3 coding sequence is TGTGCCAGCTCAACGAGACAGGGGTTTACGGACACTGAAGCTTTCTTT. Translating gives CASSTRQGFTDTEAFF. Full variable domain (outside the CDR3, taken from reference TRBV18 and TRBJ1-1): NAGVMQNPRHLVRRRGQEARLRCSPMKGHSHVYWYRQLPEEGLKFMVYLQKENIIDESGMPKERFSAEFPKEGPSILRIQQVVRGDSAAYFCASSTRQGFTDTEAFFGQGTRLTVV.

V gene TRBV5-5 combines with J gene TRBJ2-2, with D possibly TRBD2 on 5 matching bases. Trimming shortened V by 5 bases and J by 2 bases, and 13 bases separated the two germline ends. This CDR3 has 15 amino acids. CDR1 is SGHKS and CDR2 is YYEKEE in the germline V gene (reference sequence). CDR3 in amino acids: CASRVEGVNTGELFF. CDR3 in DNA: TGTGCCAGCAGAGTTGAGGGAGTAAACACCGGGGAGCTGTTTTTT.

The V and J genes are TRBV7-3 and TRBJ2-7; D not resolved. Germline-derived CDR1 and CDR2 are SGHTA and FQGTGA. The CDR3 has 12 residues. The V and J ends lost 0 bases and 5 bases respectively, with 5 bases between them. This CDR3 reads CASSLTGDEQYF. DNA for the CDR3: TGTGCCAGCAGCTTAACCGGAGACGAGCAGTACTTC.

This sequence joins TRBV11-3 and TRBJ2-7, with D uncertain. V gave up 4 bases and J gave up 3 bases, with 13 bases separating them. The CDR3 is made up of 14 amino acids. In germline, CDR1 is SGHNT, CDR2 YENEEA. The CDR3 protein is CASSYGSRRYEQYF. CDR3 coding DNA: TGTGCCAGCAGCTACGGGTCACGCCGCTACGAGCAGTACTTC.

The chain carries TRBV9 and TRBJ2-7, with a tentative D call TRBD1 (6 bases). The CDR3 covers 15 residues. Looked up from germline, CDR1 is SGDLS and CDR2 is YYNGEE. Trimming stripped 4 bases from V and 1 base from J, with 15 bases between. The CDR3 protein is CASSKRETGSYEQYF. The CDR3 DNA reads TGTGCCAGCAGCAAAAGGGAAACAGGGTCCTACGAGCAGTACTTC.

The chain joins TRBV12-3 or TRBV12-4 to TRBJ1-1, with 8 positions matching TRBD1. V gave up 9 bases and J gave up 5 bases; unmatched junction bases: 5. CDR3 length equals 12 residues. CDR3 DNA sequence: TGTGCCAGTAGACAGGGGCGGACTGAAGCTTTCTTT. Translating gives CASRQGRTEAFF.

V is TRBV27 and J is TRBJ1-1; 10 nucleotides agree with TRBD1. The CDR3 covers 15 residues. Unmatched junction bases numbered 6, after V lost 5 bases and J lost 3 bases. Germline V gives CDR1 MNHEY, CDR2 SMNVEV (reference sequence). CDR3 bases: TGTGCCAGCAGTAAGGACAGGGGGGCATACACTGAAGCTTTCTTT. Encoded protein: CASSKDRGAYTEAFF.

The chain couples TRBV7-8 to TRBJ1-5; maybe TRBD1 (6 bases). Trimming took off 4 bases at V and 7 bases at J, with 14 bases between the two ends. This CDR3 spans 14 amino acids. Germline loops: CDR1 SGHVS, CDR2 FQNEAQ. The CDR3 nucleotides read TGTGCCAGCAGCTCGGGTACAGGGCCCCAGCCCCAGCATTTT. Encoded protein: CASSSGTGPQPQHF. Looking up the rest from reference TRBV7-8 and TRBJ1-5 gives the full variable domain: GAGVSQSPRYKVAKRGQDVALRCDPISGHVSLFWYQQALGQGPEFLTYFQNEAQLDKSGLPSDRFFAERPEGSVSTLKIQRTQQEDSAVYLCASSSGTGPQPQHFGDGTRLSIL.

This clone was detected only once. The chain couples TRBV28 to TRBJ1-2; a weak D match, TRBD1 (6 bases). CDR1 and CDR2 (germline): MDHEN, SYDVKM. V gave up 5 bases and J gave up 4 bases, with 14 bases separating them. The CDR3 has 14 amino acids. CDR3 nucleotide sequence: TGTGCCAGCAGTATCAGGACAGCTGGCTATGGCTACACCTTC. Its protein is CASSIRTAGYGYTF.

This chain links TRBV28 with TRBJ2-7; perhaps TRBD1 as D (6 bases). V was pared by 2 bases and J by 3 bases, with 14 bases between. Germline CDR1 MDHEN, CDR2 SYDVKM. This CDR3 has 15 residues. In DNA form, the CDR3 reads TGTGCCAGCAGTTTAGCCGACAGGATGGGCTACGAGCAGTACTTC. Residues: CASSLADRMGYEQYF.

V usage is TRBV13 and J usage is TRBJ2-1; 8 bases are a match to TRBD2. This CDR3 has 15 amino acids. Per germline, CDR1 PRHDT and CDR2 FYEKMQ (reference sequence). V lost 7 bases, J lost 7 bases, and 12 bases stayed unmatched. Here the CDR3 reads CASNHPSGRGNEQFF. For the CDR3, the DNA is TGTGCCAGCAACCACCCGAGCGGGAGAGGGAATGAGCAGTTCTTC.

The gene calls are TRBV2 and TRBJ1-5, with TRBD1 as a possible D gene (5 bases). Between the trimmed V and J ends, which lost 6 bases and 2 bases, there was a span of 11 bases. Germline assignment: CDR1 SNHLY and CDR2 FYNNEI. The CDR3 runs to 14 residues. In DNA form, the CDR3 reads TGTGCCAGCAGAACAGGAGAAGGCAATCAGCCCCAGCATTTT. Residues: CASRTGEGNQPQHF.

This sequence joins TRBV12-5 and TRBJ2-1; 9 bases are shared with TRBD1. This CDR3 is built from 14 residues. The V gene's germline CDR1 is LGHNT and CDR2 FRNRAP. With V trimmed by 1 base and J by 7 bases, 2 bases remained unmatched. The chain's CDR3 is CASGLGTGVNEQFF. CDR3 nucleotides: TGTGCTAGTGGTTTGGGGACAGGGGTGAATGAGCAGTTCTTC.

The rearrangement links TRBV29-1 to TRBJ1-2; the match to TRBD1 covers 7 bases. The germline CDR1 and CDR2 sequences are SQVTM and ANQGSEA. The ends lost 4 bases at V and 7 bases at J; junction bases unmatched: 3. The CDR3 extends over 11 amino acids. In DNA form, the CDR3 reads TGCAGCGTTGGACAGGGACGTGGCTACACCTTC. It translates to CSVGQGRGYTF.